The present TCR beta chain was sequenced within a study of T cell repertoires in cytomegalovirus infection. The wider study: Indicated by public TCR beta signatures were CMV infection and matching HLA type.

One entry per CDR3 protein, called by TCRdb with MiXCR from the reads. The repertoire has around 130,000 distinct CDR3 sequences, roughly 9% of them found once; the top ten carry about a tenth. V lost 2 bases and J lost 1, with 6 bases in between. The CDR3 totals 14 residues. Study results and limitations: Carriage of CMV together with the relevant HLA was identifiable through cumulative public TCR beta family frequency. The response measured ex vivo was dominated by TCR beta clonotypes (HLA-C-restricted and CMV-specific).

This clonotype was counted at least ten times. Its specificity is unknown. The chain is built from TRBV12-3 or TRBV12-4 and TRBJ1-5; no clear D gene. The receptor comes from a human donor in good health (CMV status not recorded). Some clones in this sample may be carry-over from other donors' samples. Sequencing input: PBMCs. CDR3 in amino acids: CASSLIPSNQPQHF. DNA for the CDR3: TGTGCCAGCAGTTTAATCCCCAGCAATCAGCCCCAGCATTTT.